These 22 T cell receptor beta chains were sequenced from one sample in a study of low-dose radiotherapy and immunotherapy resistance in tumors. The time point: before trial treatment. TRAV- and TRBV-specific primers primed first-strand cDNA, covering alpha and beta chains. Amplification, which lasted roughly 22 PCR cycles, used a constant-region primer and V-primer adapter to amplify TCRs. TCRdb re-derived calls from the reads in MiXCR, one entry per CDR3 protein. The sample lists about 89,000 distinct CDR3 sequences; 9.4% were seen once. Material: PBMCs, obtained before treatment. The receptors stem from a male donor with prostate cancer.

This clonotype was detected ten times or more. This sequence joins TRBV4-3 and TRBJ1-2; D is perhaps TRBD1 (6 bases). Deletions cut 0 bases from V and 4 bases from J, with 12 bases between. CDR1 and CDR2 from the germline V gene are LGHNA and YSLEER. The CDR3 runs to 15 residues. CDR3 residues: CASSQEVGQPYGYTF. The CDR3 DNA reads TGCGCCAGCAGCCAAGAGGTCGGACAGCCCTATGGCTACACCTTC.

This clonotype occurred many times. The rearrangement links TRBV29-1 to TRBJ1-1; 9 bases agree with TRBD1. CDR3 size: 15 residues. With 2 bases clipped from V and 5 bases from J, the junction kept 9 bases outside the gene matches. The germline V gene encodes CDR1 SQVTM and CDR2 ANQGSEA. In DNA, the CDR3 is TGCAGCGTTGAATTGGGGGACAGGGTGGATACTGAAGCTTTCTTT. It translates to CSVELGDRVDTEAFF. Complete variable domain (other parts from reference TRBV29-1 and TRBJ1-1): SAVISQKPSRDICQRGTSLTIQCQVDSQVTMMFWYRQQPGQSLTLIATANQGSEATYESGFVIDKFPISRPNLTFSTLTVSNMSPEDSSIYLCSVELGDRVDTEAFFGQGTRLTVV.

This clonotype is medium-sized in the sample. The CDR3 here is CASTVQRNTEAFF. The CDR3 DNA is TGTGCCAGTACCGTACAGAGGAACACTGAAGCTTTCTTT. The chain joins TRBV28 to TRBJ1-1; D not certain. Trimming pared 9 bases from V and 1 base from J, leaving 12 bases between. Germline-derived CDR1 and CDR2 are MDHEN and SYDVKM. The CDR3 is 13 residues long.

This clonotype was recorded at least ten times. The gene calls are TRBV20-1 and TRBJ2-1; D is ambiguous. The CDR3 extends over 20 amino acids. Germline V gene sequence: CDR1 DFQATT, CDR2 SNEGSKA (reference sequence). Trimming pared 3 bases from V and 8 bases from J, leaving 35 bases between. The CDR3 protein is CSASLPPVVRPGGIWDEQFF. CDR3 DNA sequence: TGCAGTGCTAGTTTACCCCCCGTAGTCCGCCCGGGTGGAATATGGGATGAGCAGTTCTTC.

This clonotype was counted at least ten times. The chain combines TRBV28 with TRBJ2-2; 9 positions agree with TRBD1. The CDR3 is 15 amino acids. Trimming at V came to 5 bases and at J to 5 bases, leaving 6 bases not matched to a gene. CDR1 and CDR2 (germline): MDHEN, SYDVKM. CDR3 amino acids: CASSKQGAGTGELFF. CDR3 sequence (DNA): TGTGCCAGCAGTAAACAGGGGGCGGGGACCGGGGAGCTGTTTTTT.

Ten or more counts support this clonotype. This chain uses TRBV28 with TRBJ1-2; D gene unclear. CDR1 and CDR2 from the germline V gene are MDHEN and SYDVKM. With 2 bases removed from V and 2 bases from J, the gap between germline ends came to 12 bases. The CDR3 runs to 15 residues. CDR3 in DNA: TGTGCCAGCAGTTTAGGCGGCGTTAAGAACTATGGCTACACCTTC. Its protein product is CASSLGGVKNYGYTF.

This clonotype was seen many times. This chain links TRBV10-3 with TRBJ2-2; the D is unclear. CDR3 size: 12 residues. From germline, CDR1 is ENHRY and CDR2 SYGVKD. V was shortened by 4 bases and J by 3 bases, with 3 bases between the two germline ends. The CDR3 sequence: CAISGDTGELFF. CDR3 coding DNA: TGTGCCATCAGTGGGGACACCGGGGAGCTGTTTTTT.

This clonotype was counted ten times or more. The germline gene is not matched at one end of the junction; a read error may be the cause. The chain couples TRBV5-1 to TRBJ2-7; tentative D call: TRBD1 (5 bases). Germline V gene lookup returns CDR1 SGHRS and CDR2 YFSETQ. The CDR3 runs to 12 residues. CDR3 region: CASSFQGYEQYF. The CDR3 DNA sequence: TGTGCCAGCAGCTTCCAGGGCTACGAGCAGTACTTC.

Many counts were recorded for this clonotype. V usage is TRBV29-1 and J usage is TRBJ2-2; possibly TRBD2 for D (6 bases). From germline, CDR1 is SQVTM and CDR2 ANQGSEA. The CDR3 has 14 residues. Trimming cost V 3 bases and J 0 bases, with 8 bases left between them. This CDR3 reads CSVDGRSNTGELFF. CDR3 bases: TGCAGCGTTGACGGGAGATCGAACACCGGGGAGCTGTTTTTT.

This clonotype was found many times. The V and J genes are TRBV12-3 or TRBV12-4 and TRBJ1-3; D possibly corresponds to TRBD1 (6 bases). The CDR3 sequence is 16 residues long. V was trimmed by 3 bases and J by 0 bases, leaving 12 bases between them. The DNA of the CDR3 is TGTGCCAGCAGTTTTGGGGGCAGAAGCTCTGGAAACACCATATATTTT. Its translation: CASSFGGRSSGNTIYF.

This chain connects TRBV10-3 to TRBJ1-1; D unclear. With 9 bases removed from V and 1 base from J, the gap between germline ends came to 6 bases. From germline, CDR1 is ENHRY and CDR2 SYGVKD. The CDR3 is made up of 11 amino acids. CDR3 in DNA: TGTGCCATTAGGTGGAACACTGAAGCTTTCTTT. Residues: CAIRWNTEAFF.

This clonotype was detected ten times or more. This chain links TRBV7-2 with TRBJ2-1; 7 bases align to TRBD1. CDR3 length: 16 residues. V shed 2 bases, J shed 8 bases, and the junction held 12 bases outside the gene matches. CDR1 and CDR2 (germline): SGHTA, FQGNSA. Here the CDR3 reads CASSLLGQVGLDEQFF. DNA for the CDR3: TGTGCCAGCAGCTTACTTGGACAGGTCGGCTTGGATGAGCAGTTCTTC.

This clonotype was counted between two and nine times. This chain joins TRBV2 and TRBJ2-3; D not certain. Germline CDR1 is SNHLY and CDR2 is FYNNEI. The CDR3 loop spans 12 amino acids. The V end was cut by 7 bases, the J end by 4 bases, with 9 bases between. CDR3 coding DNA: TGTGCCAGCACTGTAGACCCAGATACGCAGTATTTT. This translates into CASTVDPDTQYF.

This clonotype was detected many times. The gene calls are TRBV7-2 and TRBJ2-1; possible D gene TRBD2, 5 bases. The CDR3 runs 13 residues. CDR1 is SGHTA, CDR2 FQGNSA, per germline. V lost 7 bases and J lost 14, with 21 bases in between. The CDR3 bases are TGTGCCAGCACCCGATCCTCCGGGATGACTAAGTTCTTC. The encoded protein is CASTRSSGMTKFF.

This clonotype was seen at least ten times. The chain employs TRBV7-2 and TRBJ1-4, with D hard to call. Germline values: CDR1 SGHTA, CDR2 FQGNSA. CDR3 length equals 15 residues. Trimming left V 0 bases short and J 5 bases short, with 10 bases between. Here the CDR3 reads CASSLARDRNEKLFF. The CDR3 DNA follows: TGTGCCAGCAGCTTAGCAAGGGATCGGAATGAAAAACTGTTTTTT.

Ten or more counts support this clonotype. The CDR3 protein is CSAPTASQPADTQYF. CDR3 nucleotide sequence: TGCAGTGCTCCTACTGCTAGCCAACCCGCAGATACGCAGTATTTT. The chain employs TRBV20-1 and TRBJ2-3, with TRBD2 as a possible D gene (5 bases). There are 15 residues in the CDR3. Germline-derived CDR1 and CDR2 are DFQATT and SNEGSKA (reference sequence). V lost 5 bases and J lost 4, with 19 bases in between.

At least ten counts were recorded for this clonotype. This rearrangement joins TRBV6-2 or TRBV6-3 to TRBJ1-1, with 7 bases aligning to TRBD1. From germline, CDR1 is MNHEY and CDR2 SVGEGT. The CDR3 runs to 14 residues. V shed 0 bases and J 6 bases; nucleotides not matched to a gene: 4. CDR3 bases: TGTGCCAGCAGTTACTCGGTGGGGACAGCTGAAGCTTTCTTT. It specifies CASSYSVGTAEAFF.

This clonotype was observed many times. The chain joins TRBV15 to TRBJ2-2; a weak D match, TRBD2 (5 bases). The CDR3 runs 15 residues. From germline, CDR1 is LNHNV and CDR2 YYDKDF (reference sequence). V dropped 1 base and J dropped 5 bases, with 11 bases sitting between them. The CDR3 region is CATSRVGDGTGELFF. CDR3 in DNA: TGTGCCACCAGCAGAGTGGGAGATGGAACCGGGGAGCTGTTTTTT.

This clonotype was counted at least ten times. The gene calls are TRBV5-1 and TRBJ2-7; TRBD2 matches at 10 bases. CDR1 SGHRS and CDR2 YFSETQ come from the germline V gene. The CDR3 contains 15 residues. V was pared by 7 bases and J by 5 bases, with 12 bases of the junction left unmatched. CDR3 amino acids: CASRKELAGMDEQYF. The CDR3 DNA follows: TGCGCCAGCCGGAAGGAACTAGCGGGAATGGACGAGCAGTACTTC.

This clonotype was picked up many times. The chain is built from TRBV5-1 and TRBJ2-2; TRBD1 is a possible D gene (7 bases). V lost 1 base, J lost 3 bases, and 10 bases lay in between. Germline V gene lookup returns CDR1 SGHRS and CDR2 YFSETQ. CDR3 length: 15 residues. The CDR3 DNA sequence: TGCGCCAGCAGCTTGCAGGGGGACTACACCGGGGAGCTGTTTTTT. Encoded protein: CASSLQGDYTGELFF.

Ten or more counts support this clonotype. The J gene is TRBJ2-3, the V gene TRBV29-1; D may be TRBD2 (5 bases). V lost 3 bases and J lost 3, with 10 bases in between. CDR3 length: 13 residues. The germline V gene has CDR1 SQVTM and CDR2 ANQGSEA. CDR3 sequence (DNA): TGCAGCGTTGATTCGGGGTTGACAGATACGCAGTATTTT. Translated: CSVDSGLTDTQYF.

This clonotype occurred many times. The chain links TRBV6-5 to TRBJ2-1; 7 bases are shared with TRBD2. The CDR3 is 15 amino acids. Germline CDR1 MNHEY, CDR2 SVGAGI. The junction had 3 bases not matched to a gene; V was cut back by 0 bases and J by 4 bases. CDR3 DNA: TGTGCCAGCAGTTACTCGACTAGCAGATACAATGAGCAGTTCTTC. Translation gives CASSYSTSRYNEQFF.